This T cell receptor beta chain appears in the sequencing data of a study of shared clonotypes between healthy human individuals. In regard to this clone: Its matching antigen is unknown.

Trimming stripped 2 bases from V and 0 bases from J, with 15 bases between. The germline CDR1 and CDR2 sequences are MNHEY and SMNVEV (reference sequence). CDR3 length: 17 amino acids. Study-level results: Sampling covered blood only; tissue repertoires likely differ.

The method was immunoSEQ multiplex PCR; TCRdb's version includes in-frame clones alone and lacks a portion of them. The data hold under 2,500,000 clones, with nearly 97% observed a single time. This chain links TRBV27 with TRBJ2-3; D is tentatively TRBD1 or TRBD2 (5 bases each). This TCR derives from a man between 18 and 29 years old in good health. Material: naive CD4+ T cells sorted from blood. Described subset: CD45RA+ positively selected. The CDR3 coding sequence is TGTGCCAGCAGTTTAGGGCCGGGGCGGGCTAGCACAGATACGCAGTATTTT. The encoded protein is CASSLGPGRASTDTQYF.